Following are 7 T cell receptor beta chains from one sample sequenced in a study of blood T cells in healthy people across ages. Alongside a J-beta primer mix, a sample-barcoded 5' primer served in a second PCR lasting roughly 7 to 11 cycles. TCRdb called the 5' RACE reads again in MiXCR, with one record for every CDR3 protein. Altogether about 1.5 million distinct CDR3 sequences are present, roughly 43% being singletons, with the ten largest covering 4%. Sequencing input: blood. The origin of the receptors is a woman between 18 and 30 years old in good health.

This clonotype was observed a handful of times. The chain has TRBV14 and TRBJ1-1; tentatively, D is TRBD1 (5 bases). The V end lost 3 bases, the J end lost 4 bases, and 12 bases lay between the germline ends. Germline V CDR1 and CDR2: SGHDN, FVKESK. The CDR3 covers 14 residues. The CDR3 spells CASSQGPLTTEAFF. The CDR3 DNA follows: TGTGCCAGCAGCCAGGGACCGTTGACCACTGAAGCTTTCTTT.

This clonotype has just a few counts. V usage is TRBV21-1 and J usage is TRBJ2-5; the table names TRBD2, a call not compared with the DNA. TRBV21-1 is tagged as a pseudogene. The CDR3 sequence is 14 residues long. CDR3 region: CASNPGRAQETQYF. CDR3 sequence (DNA): TGTGCCAGCAACCCAGGGAGGGCCCAAGAGACCCAGTACTTC.

This clonotype has a handful of counts. This chain joins TRBV7-2 and TRBJ2-1; maybe TRBD1 (5 bases). The J call may be wrong; the DNA end is better matched by TRBJ2-7. Germline CDR1 is SGHTA and CDR2 is FQGNSA. The CDR3 has 15 amino acids. The CDR3 DNA sequence: TGTGCCAGCAGCCATGACAGAGCCAAATACAATGAGCAGTACTTC. It specifies CASSHDRAKYNEQYF.

This clonotype was counted between two and nine times. The chain couples TRBV3-1 to TRBJ2-1; 7 bases align to TRBD2. The CDR3 covers 15 residues. The V and J ends lost 0 bases and 6 bases, in that order; junction bases with no gene match: 5. Germline assignment: CDR1 LGHDT and CDR2 YNNKEL (reference sequence). CDR3 nucleotides: TGTGCCAGCAGCCAAGATTTGGCTAGCGGCAATGAGCAGTTCTTC. It translates to CASSQDLASGNEQFF.

This clonotype was seen only a few times. The J gene is TRBJ2-1, the V gene TRBV6-6; 8 bases map to TRBD2. J lost 2 bases, V lost 5 bases, and 8 bases had no gene match. CDR1 MNHNY and CDR2 SVGAGI come from the germline V gene (reference sequence). The CDR3 runs to 16 residues. The chain's CDR3 is CASSGEGGLAYNEQFF. The CDR3 coding sequence is TGTGCCAGCAGTGGGGAGGGGGGACTAGCCTACAATGAGCAGTTCTTC.

The sample holds many counts of this clonotype. The chain combines TRBV9 with TRBJ2-3; the D is unclear. The CDR3 consists of 14 residues. Trimming cost V 0 bases and J 0 bases, with 5 bases left between them. The V gene's germline CDR1 is SGDLS and CDR2 YYNGEE. The CDR3 is CASSVERSTDTQYF. The DNA of the CDR3 is TGTGCCAGCAGCGTAGAACGGAGCACAGATACGCAGTATTTT.

Comment on this clonotype: A read error may produce the germline difference seen at one junction end. The chain joins TRBV5-1 to TRBJ2-1; 7 bases line up with TRBD2. Looked up from germline, CDR1 is SGHRS and CDR2 is YFSETQ. CDR3 length: 15 amino acids. CDR3 DNA: TGCACCAGCAGCTTGTGGCAGCGGGGAAACAATGAGCAGTTCTTC. This translates into CTSSLWQRGNNEQFF.